Each of the 23 T cell receptor beta chains below was sequenced from the same sample in a study of identical twins. MiXCR, applied by TCRdb to the 5' RACE reads, yields one record per CDR3 protein. The sample contains roughly 690,000 distinct CDR3 sequences, around 21% of which appear only once. These data were likewise used in another study, on T cells expressing NK-cell markers.

The sample comprised PBMCs. Receptor source: a woman in her late teens or twenties in good health.

This clonotype has a handful of counts. This chain uses TRBV7-2 with TRBJ2-7, with 10 bases matching TRBD2. Germline V gives CDR1 SGHTA, CDR2 FQGNSA. V shed 4 bases and J 2 bases; nucleotides not matched to a gene: 5. CDR3 length equals 15 residues. CDR3 sequence: CASSWVAGGTYEQYF. In DNA form, the CDR3 reads TGTGCCAGCAGCTGGGTAGCGGGGGGAACCTACGAGCAGTACTTC.

A few counts support this clonotype. This may arise from a read error, as a much more abundant clone is one base away. The chain joins TRBV16 to TRBJ1-1, with D uncertain. The V gene lost 2 bases and the J gene lost 0 bases, with 1 base spanning the gap. Germline CDR1 is KGHSY and CDR2 is FQNENV. CDR3 length: 12 residues. CDR3 loop: CASSQVNTEAFF. CDR3 nucleotide sequence: TGTGCCAGCAGCCAAGTGAACACTGAAGCTTTCTTT.

This clonotype turned up a few times. The chain is built from TRBV20-1 and TRBJ2-3, with TRBD2 matching over 10 bases. This CDR3 comprises 13 residues. V trimming: 2 bases; J trimming: 9 bases; junction bases outside the gene matches: 5. The germline gives CDR1 DFQATT, CDR2 SNEGSKA (reference sequence). As DNA, the CDR3 is TGCAGTGCTAGAAGGGGACTAGCGAGAACGCAGTATTTT. Protein product: CSARRGLARTQYF.

This clonotype was seen only a few times. The J gene is TRBJ2-1, the V gene TRBV9; 8 bases are shared with TRBD2. V shed 0 bases and J 3 bases; nucleotides not matched to a gene: 5. Germline assignment: CDR1 SGDLS and CDR2 YYNGEE. The CDR3 has 16 amino acids. The chain's CDR3 is CASSVGTGGLYNEQFF. The CDR3 coding sequence is TGTGCCAGCAGCGTAGGTACGGGGGGGCTCTACAATGAGCAGTTCTTC. The entire variable domain, with the rest obtained from reference TRBV9 and TRBJ2-1, is as follows: DSGVTQTPKHLITATGQRVTLRCSPRSGDLSVYWYQQSLDQGLQFLIQYYNGEERAKGNILERFSAQQFPDLHSELNLSSLELGDSALYFCASSVGTGGLYNEQFFGPGTRLTVL.

The sample holds a few counts of this clonotype. The V call is TRBV5-1, the J call TRBJ2-5, with unresolved D. The CDR3 consists of 15 residues. Trimming left V 0 bases short and J 1 base short, with 10 bases between. The germline V gene has CDR1 SGHRS and CDR2 YFSETQ. In nucleotides, the CDR3 is TGCGCCAGCAGCTTGGCTTTGGTTACCCAAGAGACCCAGTACTTC. Amino acids: CASSLALVTQETQYF.

The chain joins TRBV20-1 to TRBJ2-3; no firm D call. Per the germline V gene, CDR1 is DFQATT and CDR2 is SNEGSKA (reference sequence). The V end lost 8 bases, the J end lost 5 bases, and 11 bases lay between the germline ends. This CDR3 spans 11 amino acids. In DNA form, the CDR3 reads TGCAGTCCCCAAGTGGGAGATACGCAGTATTTT. Protein product: CSPQVGDTQYF.

J is TRBJ2-6 and V is TRBV12-3 or TRBV12-4; maybe TRBD1 (5 bases). Trimming removed 6 bases at V and 0 bases at J, with 15 bases between. This CDR3 spans 17 amino acids. The CDR3 protein is CASSRGHLSSGANVLTF. DNA of the CDR3: TGTGCCAGCAGCCGAGGACACCTTTCCTCTGGGGCCAACGTCCTGACTTTC.

The chain recombines TRBV2 with TRBJ2-3; perhaps D is TRBD1 or TRBD2 (5 bases each). V was cut by 7 bases and J by 6 bases, with 17 bases left in between. The CDR3 contains 14 residues. The germline V gene has CDR1 SNHLY and CDR2 FYNNEI. The CDR3 bases are TGTGCCAGCAAGGGTGGAAGAGGGGCTGATACGCAGTATTTT. Its translation is CASKGGRGADTQYF.

V is TRBV28 and J is TRBJ2-5, with D maybe TRBD1 (6 bases). Germline lookup yields CDR1 MDHEN and CDR2 SYDVKM. V lost 8 bases and J 4 bases, leaving 20 bases between the germline ends. The CDR3 contains 15 residues. Written as DNA, the CDR3 is TGTGCCAGCTACAGTTTAAGGGGGAGCACAGAGACCCAGTACTTC. Its translation is CASYSLRGSTETQYF.

The table lists this clonotype with a few counts. The chain has TRBV23-1 and TRBJ2-3; 8 bases are a match to TRBD1. TRBV23-1 is identified as an open reading frame with a role that is uncertain. CDR3 length equals 15 residues. The V segment lost 7 bases and the J segment 5 bases; nucleotides outside the gene matches: 11. CDR3 loop: CASTQDRAEGDTQYF. The CDR3 coding sequence is TGCGCCAGCACCCAGGACAGGGCGGAGGGAGATACGCAGTATTTT.

In regard to this clonotype: Compared with germline, one end of the junction differs, possibly owing to a read error. This chain links TRBV19 with TRBJ1-4; weak D call: TRBD1 (6 bases). CDR1 is LNHDA and CDR2 is SQIVND in the germline V gene (reference sequence). The CDR3 extends over 15 amino acids. The CDR3: CASRPQGSSNEKRFF. CDR3 DNA sequence: TGTGCCAGTAGACCACAGGGATCCTCTAATGAAAAACGGTTTTTT. The whole variable domain, filled in from reference TRBV19 and TRBJ1-4, reads DGGITQSPKYLFRKEGQNVTLSCEQNLNHDAMYWYRQDPGQGLRLIYYSQIVNDFQKGDIAEGYSVSREKKESFPLTVTSAQKNPTAFYLCASRPQGSSNEKRFFGSGTQLSVL.

This clonotype was counted ten times or more. The chain uses TRBV12-3 or TRBV12-4 and TRBJ1-2, with 8 bases lining up with TRBD1. The J segment lost 8 bases and the V segment lost 6 bases, leaving 14 bases of the junction unmatched. The CDR3 consists of 15 residues. The CDR3 DNA follows: TGTGCCAGCAGCTTGCTCTCGACAGGGGTAGGCGGCTACACCTTC. This sequence encodes CASSLLSTGVGGYTF.

The rearrangement joins TRBV6-2 or TRBV6-3 to TRBJ2-1; 8 bases are shared with TRBD2. This CDR3 is built from 13 residues. The trim removed 6 bases at V and 6 bases at J, leaving 4 bases unmatched. Per the germline V gene, CDR1 is MNHEY and CDR2 is SVGEGT. The DNA for the CDR3 is TGTGCCAGCAGACTAGCGGCTCTCAATGAGCAGTTCTTC. Its protein is CASRLAALNEQFF.

This clonotype was found many times. The chain links TRBV10-3 to TRBJ1-1; no reliable D call. V shed 3 bases and J shed 1 base, with 9 bases lying between them. CDR1 is ENHRY and CDR2 is SYGVKD in the germline V gene. The CDR3 runs 14 residues. CDR3 in DNA: TGTGCCATCAGTGATCGGACGGGGAACACTGAAGCTTTCTTT. Translating gives CAISDRTGNTEAFF.

This chain links TRBV7-9 with TRBJ2-5; D gene uncertain. Trimming removed 1 base from V and 5 bases from J, with 17 bases in between. CDR3 length equals 16 residues. Germline assignment: CDR1 SEHNR and CDR2 FQNEAQ (reference sequence). For the CDR3, the DNA is TGTGCCAGCAGCTTAGAAGGATGGGGTGCCCGGGAGACCCAGTACTTC. It yields the protein CASSLEGWGARETQYF.

Notes on this clonotype: A much larger clone lies one base from this, so it may be a read error. The chain combines TRBV12-3 or TRBV12-4 with TRBJ2-7, with a tentative D call TRBD2 (7 bases). CDR3 size: 17 residues. This CDR3 reads CAISLALGRGASYEQYF. For the CDR3, the DNA is TGTGCCATCAGTTTAGCGCTAGGACGGGGGGCCTCCTACGAGCAGTACTTC.

This clonotype was observed at least ten times. This chain connects TRBV12-3 or TRBV12-4 to TRBJ1-1; D not certain. This CDR3 has 12 amino acids. Deletions cut 6 bases from V and 5 bases from J, with 10 bases between. CDR3 nucleotide sequence: TGTGCCAGCAGCCTAGCGCGAACTGAAGCTTTCTTT. As protein: CASSLARTEAFF.

This clonotype was found a few times. The rearrangement links TRBV6-1 to TRBJ2-1; D possibly matches TRBD1 or TRBD2 (5 bases each). Deletions cut 11 bases from V and 6 bases from J, with 17 bases between. This CDR3 has 13 amino acids. CDR1 is MNHNS, CDR2 SASEGT, per germline. CDR3 DNA: TGTGCCGGGGGAAAGGGGCCCTTCAATGAGCAGTTCTTC. It encodes CAGGKGPFNEQFF.

This clonotype was counted between two and nine times. The gene calls are TRBV29-1 and TRBJ1-1; weak D call: TRBD1 (5 bases). The germline V and J ends were trimmed by 7 bases and 3 bases, with 15 bases remaining between them. The CDR3 has 13 amino acids. Germline V lookup: CDR1 SQVTM, CDR2 ANQGSEA. The CDR3 loop is CSARLGEDTEAFF. The DNA of the CDR3 is TGCAGCGCCCGGTTGGGGGAAGACACTGAAGCTTTCTTT.

This clonotype appeared many times. CDR3 sequence (DNA): TGCAGTGGTGGCGGTGGGTACACAGATACGCAGTATTTT. This encodes CSGGGGYTDTQYF. This sequence joins TRBV20-1 and TRBJ2-3; D gene unclear. CDR3 length equals 13 residues. Deletions cut 7 bases from V and 2 bases from J, with 13 bases between. Germline CDR1 reads DFQATT; CDR2 reads SNEGSKA (reference sequence).

In its sample, this clonotype was seen a few times. The CDR3 DNA is TGTGCCACCAGTGTTCACGTGCCCCGTAGCCCCTACGAGCAGTACTTC. Its translation is CATSVHVPRSPYEQYF. The chain uses TRBV24-1 and TRBJ2-7; D ambiguous. V was cut by 5 bases and J by 2 bases, with 18 bases left in between. Germline V gene sequence: CDR1 KGHDR, CDR2 SFDVKD. The CDR3 loop spans 16 amino acids.

This clonotype has just a few counts. V gene TRBV6-5 combines with J gene TRBJ2-7; D gene unclear. V was clipped by 6 bases and J by 2 bases, with 5 bases between them. This CDR3 comprises 11 residues. CDR1 is MNHEY, CDR2 SVGAGI, per germline. The CDR3 sequence is CASRGPYEQYF. The DNA for the CDR3 is TGTGCCAGCAGGGGCCCCTACGAGCAGTACTTC.

This clonotype was seen more than once but under ten times. V usage is TRBV5-1 and J usage is TRBJ2-5; D is undetermined. Trimming cost V 4 bases and J 5 bases, with 9 bases left between them. The CDR3 is 12 residues long. The germline V gene encodes CDR1 SGHRS and CDR2 YFSETQ. CDR3 sequence: CASSDTRETQYF. The CDR3 region has the DNA TGCGCCAGCAGCGACACCAGGGAGACCCAGTACTTC.